These 30 T cell receptor beta chains were all obtained from the same sample, sequenced in a study of blood T cell repertoires in COVID-19. The data were produced by immunoSEQ multiplex PCR, yet TCRdb's version contains in-frame clones alone and is incomplete. The sample shows 57,000 or so clones, approximately 86% of them seen only once. The specimen was peripheral blood. The receptor source for this set is a human donor in a cohort sampled during active COVID-19.

The chain employs TRBV7-9 and TRBJ2-7; 9 nucleotides align to TRBD1. There are 16 residues in the CDR3. Germline CDR1 SEHNR, CDR2 FQNEAQ (reference sequence). V was clipped by 5 bases and J by 4 bases; unmatched bases: 12. The chain's CDR3 is CASSKGQGWDSYEQYF. CDR3 coding DNA: TGTGCCAGCAGCAAGGGACAGGGCTGGGATTCGTACGAGCAGTACTTC. Combining the CDR3 with reference TRBV7-9 and TRBJ2-7 gives the whole variable domain DTGVSQNPRHKITKRGQNVTFRCDPISEHNRLYWYRQTLGQGPEFLTYFQNEAQLEKSRLLSDRFSAERPKGSFSTLEIQRTEQGDSAMYLCASSKGQGWDSYEQYFGPGTRLTVT.

The chain combines TRBV5-1 with TRBJ2-1; 9 bases match TRBD1. Germline-derived CDR1 and CDR2 are SGHRS and YFSETQ. The CDR3 sequence is 13 residues long. V shed 4 bases and J 6 bases; nucleotides not matched to a gene: 2. CDR3 bases: TGCGCCAGCAGCGGGGGACAGGGCAATGAGCAGTTCTTC. This encodes CASSGGQGNEQFF.

The rearrangement uses TRBV28 and TRBJ2-7; D unclear. Germline V gene lookup returns CDR1 MDHEN and CDR2 SYDVKM. The length of the CDR3 is 12 residues. Trimming took off 1 base at V and 4 bases at J, with 5 bases between the two ends. This CDR3 is CASSLSQYEQYF. The DNA for the CDR3 is TGTGCCAGCAGTTTATCCCAGTACGAGCAGTACTTC.

V is TRBV18 and J is TRBJ2-7, with no clear D. Germline V CDR1 and CDR2: KGHSH, LQKENI. This CDR3 contains 13 residues. Trimming left V 5 bases short and J 6 bases short, with 14 bases between. This CDR3 reads CASSEERRFEQYF. In nucleotides, the CDR3 is TGTGCCAGCTCAGAAGAGAGGAGATTCGAGCAGTACTTC. The variable domain in full, completed from reference TRBV18 and TRBJ2-7, reads NAGVMQNPRHLVRRRGQEARLRCSPMKGHSHVYWYRQLPEEGLKFMVYLQKENIIDESGMPKERFSAEFPKEGPSILRIQQVVRGDSAAYFCASSEERRFEQYFGPGTRLTVT.

The rearrangement links TRBV5-4 to TRBJ2-1; 14 positions agree with TRBD2. This CDR3 has 20 residues. Unmatched junction bases numbered 11, after V lost 3 bases and J lost 0 bases. The germline V gene encodes CDR1 SGHNT and CDR2 YYREEE (reference sequence). The CDR3 region has the DNA TGTGCCAGCAGCTCAGGGACTAGCGGGAGCTCCCAGAGCTCCTACAATGAGCAGTTCTTC. Translating gives CASSSGTSGSSQSSYNEQFF.

The rearrangement links TRBV27 to TRBJ2-7, with TRBD1 matching over 8 bases. With V trimmed by 8 bases and J by 2 bases, 11 bases remained unmatched. CDR3 length: 15 amino acids. CDR1 MNHEY and CDR2 SMNVEV come from the germline V gene (reference sequence). The CDR3 DNA sequence: TGTGCCAGCGGCTTGACAGGGGTAGGCCCCTACGAGCAGTACTTC. Protein: CASGLTGVGPYEQYF.

This chain links TRBV19 with TRBJ1-1; TRBD1 agrees at 7 bases. J lost 3 bases, V lost 5 bases, and 15 bases had no gene match. The germline V gene has CDR1 LNHDA and CDR2 SQIVND (reference sequence). This CDR3 is 17 amino acids long. The CDR3 DNA reads as TGTGCCAGTAGTTCGCAGGGGGTGAGAATCAACTACACTGAAGCTTTCTTT. Translated: CASSSQGVRINYTEAFF. The full variable domain, rest sourced from reference TRBV19 and TRBJ1-1, is DGGITQSPKYLFRKEGQNVTLSCEQNLNHDAMYWYRQDPGQGLRLIYYSQIVNDFQKGDIAEGYSVSREKKESFPLTVTSAQKNPTAFYLCASSSQGVRINYTEAFFGQGTRLTVV.

This chain joins TRBV18 and TRBJ2-7, with 7 bases identical to TRBD1. Germline CDR1 reads KGHSH; CDR2 reads LQKENI. V was pared by 3 bases and J by 1 base, with 3 bases of the junction left unmatched. CDR3 length: 14 residues. The CDR3 protein is CASSPTTGSYEQYF. CDR3 nucleotide sequence: TGTGCCAGCTCACCGACGACAGGGTCCTACGAGCAGTACTTC.

The rearrangement links TRBV5-6 to TRBJ2-1, with TRBD1 matching over 9 bases. The CDR3 extends over 17 amino acids. The germline gives CDR1 SGHDT, CDR2 YYEEEE. After removal of 4 bases from V and 3 bases from J, the junction contained 11 bases not matched to a gene. CDR3 loop: CASSKQPRDRVYNEQFF. Here the CDR3 DNA reads TGTGCCAGCAGCAAACAACCCCGGGACAGGGTCTACAATGAGCAGTTCTTC.

CDR3 in amino acids: CASSLGRKSYSNQPQHF. CDR3 coding DNA: TGTGCCAGCAGCTTGGGCCGTAAATCGTATAGCAATCAGCCCCAGCATTTT. The chain carries TRBV11-2 and TRBJ1-5; D not resolved. V lost 3 bases and J 0 bases, leaving 15 bases between the germline ends. CDR1 SGHAT and CDR2 FQNNGV come from the germline V gene. The CDR3 has 17 residues.

The chain carries TRBV28 and TRBJ2-3, with D unclear. Looked up from germline, CDR1 is MDHEN and CDR2 is SYDVKM. V was clipped by 3 bases and J by 4 bases, with 17 bases between them. CDR3 length: 16 residues. The chain's CDR3 is CASSFSRYLWADTQYF. The CDR3 nucleotides read TGTGCCAGCAGTTTCTCTAGGTATCTTTGGGCAGATACGCAGTATTTT.

This clone was observed once. This rearrangement joins TRBV28 to TRBJ1-5; 11 nucleotides agree with TRBD1. Germline loops: CDR1 MDHEN, CDR2 SYDVKM. After removal of 7 bases from V and 2 bases from J, the junction contained 13 bases not matched to a gene. This CDR3 has 18 amino acids. The CDR3 coding sequence is TGTGCCAGCACCACTCCCCGGACAGGGGGCGATGGCAATCAGCCCCAGCATTTT. This translates into CASTTPRTGGDGNQPQHF. The entire variable domain, with the rest obtained from reference TRBV28 and TRBJ1-5, is as follows: DVKVTQSSRYLVKRTGEKVFLECVQDMDHENMFWYRQDPGLGLRLIYFSYDVKMKEKGDIPEGYSVSREKKERFSLILESASTNQTSMYLCASTTPRTGGDGNQPQHFGDGTRLSIL.

This rearrangement joins TRBV9 to TRBJ2-5; 9 nucleotides line up with TRBD1. The CDR3 runs to 15 residues. Trimming removed 4 bases from V and 4 bases from J; junction bases left unmatched: 8. The germline gives CDR1 SGDLS, CDR2 YYNGEE. CDR3 residues: CASSLTGGFGETQYF. DNA for the CDR3: TGTGCCAGCAGCCTTACAGGGGGCTTCGGAGAGACCCAGTACTTC.

The CDR3 DNA reads as TGTGCCAGCAGTTTACGAGTTGCTCGAGCTTTCTTT. Protein: CASSLRVARAFF. V gene TRBV12-3 or TRBV12-4 combines with J gene TRBJ1-1; D not certain. V lost 2 bases and J lost 10, with 11 bases in between. The CDR3 runs 12 residues.

The gene calls are TRBV5-4 and TRBJ2-3, with 9 positions matching TRBD1. The J segment lost 5 bases and the V segment lost 4 bases, leaving 5 bases of the junction unmatched. The germline CDR1 and CDR2 sequences are SGHNT and YYREEE (reference sequence). The CDR3 extends over 14 amino acids. Here the CDR3 reads CASSQNRGQDTQYF. The CDR3 DNA sequence: TGTGCCAGCAGCCAGAACAGGGGGCAAGATACGCAGTATTTT.

V and J are TRBV29-1 and TRBJ2-2; tentatively, D is TRBD2 (7 bases). CDR1 and CDR2 from the germline V gene are SQVTM and ANQGSEA. With 3 bases removed from V and 6 bases from J, the gap between germline ends came to 8 bases. The CDR3 sequence is 12 residues long. DNA of the CDR3: TGCAGCGTTGAGGGGGGGCCCGGGGAGCTGTTTTTT. Translating gives CSVEGGPGELFF.

The CDR3 is CASSGTDLYEQYF. CDR3 DNA: TGCGCCAGCAGTGGGACAGACCTCTACGAGCAGTACTTC. This sequence joins TRBV10-1 and TRBJ2-7; D is perhaps TRBD1 (6 bases). With 4 bases removed from V and 3 bases from J, the gap between germline ends came to 10 bases. CDR3 length: 13 residues. Germline assignment: CDR1 WNHNN and CDR2 SYGVQD (reference sequence).

This chain links TRBV18 with TRBJ2-5; weak D call: TRBD2 (5 bases). V shed 5 bases and J shed 4 bases, with 26 bases lying between them. The CDR3 contains 18 residues. Germline CDR1 reads KGHSH; CDR2 reads LQKENI. This CDR3 reads CASSKNPYSAEWGETQYF. Here the CDR3 DNA reads TGTGCCAGCTCAAAAAATCCCTATAGCGCGGAGTGGGGAGAGACCCAGTACTTC.

The rearrangement uses TRBV7-8 and TRBJ2-6; D remains ambiguous. Germline CDR1 and CDR2: SGHVS and FQNEAQ. This CDR3 is built from 15 residues. V lost 2 bases and J lost 7, with 12 bases in between. The CDR3 sequence is CASSLRITTANVLTF. CDR3 coding DNA: TGTGCCAGCAGCTTAAGAATCACCACAGCCAACGTCCTGACTTTC.

The gene calls are TRBV27 and TRBJ2-3; unclear D gene. V gave up 2 bases and J gave up 0 bases, with 9 bases separating them. The germline CDR1 and CDR2 sequences are MNHEY and SMNVEV (reference sequence). The CDR3 runs 15 residues. CDR3: CASSLNSHSTDTQYF. The CDR3 nucleotides are TGTGCCAGCAGTTTAAACAGTCATAGCACAGATACGCAGTATTTT.

This chain links TRBV11-2 with TRBJ2-5; 8 nucleotides align to TRBD1. CDR3 length: 14 amino acids. V lost 3 bases, J lost 4 bases, and 4 bases stayed unmatched. Germline CDR1 SGHAT, CDR2 FQNNGV. The CDR3, as DNA: TGTGCCAGCAGCTTCGACAGGGGAATAGAGACCCAGTACTTC. Protein sequence: CASSFDRGIETQYF.

Comment on this clone: One junction end does not reproduce the germline sequence, and a read error may be involved. The chain's CDR3 is CASNVGRTGYDHEQFF. The CDR3 DNA reads as TGTGCCAGCAACGTAGGACGGACAGGGTACGATCATGAGCAGTTCTTC. The chain is built from TRBV9 and TRBJ2-1; TRBD1 matches 8 bases. CDR1 and CDR2 from the germline V gene are SGDLS and YYNGEE. The length of the CDR3 is 16 residues.

This chain connects TRBV19 to TRBJ2-1; TRBD1 aligns across 7 bases. Germline CDR1 is LNHDA and CDR2 is SQIVND (reference sequence). Germline trimming cut 9 bases from V and 3 bases from J; bases unmatched to any gene: 8. The CDR3 loop spans 14 amino acids. CDR3 DNA sequence: TGTGCCAGCGGCAACGGACAGGACTACAATGAGCAGTTCTTC. Translation gives CASGNGQDYNEQFF.

The V and J genes are TRBV11-2 and TRBJ1-2; maybe TRBD1 (6 bases). The CDR3 is 13 amino acids. Trimming took 2 bases from V and 8 from J, leaving 12 bases between them. The germline gives CDR1 SGHAT, CDR2 FQNNGV. CDR3 sequence: CASSLSGALGYTF. DNA for the CDR3: TGTGCCAGCAGCTTATCAGGGGCACTCGGCTACACCTTC.

The chain couples TRBV9 to TRBJ2-1; 9 nucleotides agree with TRBD1. V lost 0 bases and J lost 4; bases outside the gene matches: 5. The CDR3 extends over 16 amino acids. Germline CDR1 reads SGDLS; CDR2 reads YYNGEE. CDR3 bases: TGTGCCAGCAGCGTAGATGAGACAGGGGGGTACAATGAGCAGTTCTTC. It codes for CASSVDETGGYNEQFF.

This clone was seen only once. This chain links TRBV10-1 with TRBJ2-1, with 9 bases matching TRBD2. The CDR3 length is 18 residues. Germline-derived CDR1 and CDR2 are WNHNN and SYGVQD (reference sequence). Trimming removed 0 bases from V and 3 bases from J; junction bases left unmatched: 9. CDR3 in amino acids: CASSESIVWREGYNEQFF. In DNA form, the CDR3 reads TGCGCCAGCAGTGAGTCGATTGTGTGGCGGGAGGGCTACAATGAGCAGTTCTTC.

This clone was detected only once. V is TRBV4-1 and J is TRBJ1-2, with D perhaps TRBD1 (5 bases). This CDR3 contains 14 residues. Germline assignment: CDR1 MGHRA and CDR2 YSYEKL. Trimming cost V 3 bases and J 3 bases, with 11 bases left between them. CDR3 in amino acids: CASSQAGSYYGYTF. CDR3 DNA: TGCGCCAGCAGCCAGGCAGGGTCGTACTATGGCTACACCTTC.

Here the CDR3 DNA reads TGTGCCAGCAACAAGGGCGGGACTAGCTACAATGAGCAGTTCTTC. Translation: CASNKGGTSYNEQFF. The chain couples TRBV9 to TRBJ2-1, with 8 bases aligning to TRBD2. V shed 6 bases, J shed 3 bases, and the junction held 8 bases outside the gene matches. The CDR3 is made up of 15 amino acids. The germline gives CDR1 SGDLS, CDR2 YYNGEE.

This chain connects TRBV5-1 to TRBJ1-6; D is unclear. The V and J ends lost 0 bases and 0 bases respectively, with 13 bases between them. This CDR3 region has 18 residues. The germline CDR1 and CDR2 sequences are SGHRS and YFSETQ. The chain's CDR3 is CASSLDSRRSSYNSPLHF. The CDR3 bases are TGCGCCAGCAGCTTGGATTCCCGGAGGAGCTCCTATAATTCACCCCTCCACTTT. The full variable domain, completed using reference TRBV5-1 and TRBJ1-6, is KAGVTQTPRYLIKTRGQQVTLSCSPISGHRSVSWYQQTPGQGLQFLFEYFSETQRNKGNFPGRFSGRQFSNSRSEMNVSTLELGDSALYLCASSLDSRRSSYNSPLHFGNGTRLTVT.

The chain uses TRBV6-5 and TRBJ1-1; TRBD1 is a possible D gene (5 bases). The V gene lost 2 bases and the J gene lost 0 bases, with 10 bases spanning the gap. Looked up from germline, CDR1 is MNHEY and CDR2 is SVGAGI. CDR3 size: 15 residues. The CDR3 reads CASSYQARVNTEAFF. As DNA, the CDR3 is TGTGCCAGCAGTTACCAGGCCAGGGTGAACACTGAAGCTTTCTTT.